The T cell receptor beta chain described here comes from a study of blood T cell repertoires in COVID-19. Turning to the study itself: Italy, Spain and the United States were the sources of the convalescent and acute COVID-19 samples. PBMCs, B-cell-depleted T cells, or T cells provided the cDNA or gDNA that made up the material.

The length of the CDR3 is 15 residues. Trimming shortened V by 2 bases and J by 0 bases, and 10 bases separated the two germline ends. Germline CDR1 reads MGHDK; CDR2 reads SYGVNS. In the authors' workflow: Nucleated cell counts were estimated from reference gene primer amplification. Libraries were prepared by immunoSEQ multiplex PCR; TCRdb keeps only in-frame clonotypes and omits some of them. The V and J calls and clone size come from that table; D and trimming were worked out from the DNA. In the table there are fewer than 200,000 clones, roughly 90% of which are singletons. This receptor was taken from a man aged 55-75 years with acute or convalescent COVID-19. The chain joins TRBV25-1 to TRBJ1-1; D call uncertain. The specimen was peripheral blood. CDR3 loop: CASSEEAVLNTEAFF. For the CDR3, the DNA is TGTGCCAGCAGTGAAGAGGCAGTATTGAACACTGAAGCTTTCTTT.